Listed here are 18 T cell receptor beta chains from one sample, sequenced in a study of shared clonotypes between healthy human individuals. Data came from immunoSEQ multiplex PCR; TCRdb stores just in-frame clones and leaves some out. The table includes some 790,000 clones, around 70% detected once. Sequencing was carried out using memory CD4+ T cells sorted from blood. Subset meaning: CD45RA-negative fraction. These receptors came from a woman aged 25 to 39 in good health.

The CDR3 DNA sequence: TGCGCCAGCAGCTGGCCGACAGGAATGAACACTGAAGCTTTCTTT. This gives the protein CASSWPTGMNTEAFF. The chain carries TRBV5-1 and TRBJ1-1; perhaps TRBD1 as D (6 bases). V lost 3 bases and J lost 0, with 12 bases in between. Germline CDR1 reads SGHRS; CDR2 reads YFSETQ. The CDR3 extends over 15 amino acids.

This clone came up a few times. The CDR3 loop is CASSPGHGTGELFF. For the CDR3, the DNA is TGCGCCAGCAGCCCGGGACATGGCACCGGGGAGCTGTTTTTT. This chain joins TRBV5-1 and TRBJ2-2; weak D call: TRBD1 (6 bases). Trimming took 4 bases from V and 4 from J, leaving 11 bases between them. Germline loops: CDR1 SGHRS, CDR2 YFSETQ. This CDR3 comprises 14 residues. The whole variable domain, filled in from reference TRBV5-1 and TRBJ2-2, reads KAGVTQTPRYLIKTRGQQVTLSCSPISGHRSVSWYQQTPGQGLQFLFEYFSETQRNKGNFPGRFSGRQFSNSRSEMNVSTLELGDSALYLCASSPGHGTGELFFGEGSRLTVL.

The CDR3 region is CASSPGKVEAFF. The CDR3 nucleotides read TGTGCCAGCAGCCCAGGGAAGGTGGAAGCTTTCTTT. V gene TRBV21-1 combines with J gene TRBJ1-1; the table's TRBD1 call for D was not verified on the DNA. TRBV21-1 is a pseudogene segment. The CDR3 totals 12 residues.

In nucleotides, the CDR3 is TGTGCCAGCTTAGCGGGAGGTTCCTACGAGCAGTACTTC. Translation gives CASLAGGSYEQYF. The chain combines TRBV2 with TRBJ2-7; 10 positions agree with TRBD2. From germline, CDR1 is SNHLY and CDR2 FYNNEI. This CDR3 has 13 amino acids. Trimming took 8 bases from V and 1 from J; bases not matched to a gene: 2.

This clone was observed a handful of times. V and J are TRBV28 and TRBJ1-2; D gene ambiguous. Trimming took off 1 base at V and 0 bases at J, with 12 bases between the two ends. Germline-derived CDR1 and CDR2 are MDHEN and SYDVKM. This CDR3 is built from 16 residues. The CDR3 loop is CASSLSGIGSNYGYTF. The CDR3 bases are TGTGCCAGCAGTTTATCGGGTATAGGATCTAACTATGGCTACACCTTC.

This chain connects TRBV21-1 to TRBJ1-5. TRBV21-1 is designated a pseudogene. The CDR3 is 14 residues long. The chain's CDR3 is CASSTGSSNQPQHF. DNA of the CDR3: TGTGCCAGCAGCACGGGGAGCTCAAATCAGCCCCAGCATTTT.

The rearrangement joins TRBV7-2 to TRBJ2-7; 13 bases align to TRBD2. In germline, CDR1 is SGHTA, CDR2 FQGNSA. This CDR3 comprises 16 residues. V was pared by 3 bases and J by 4 bases, with 6 bases of the junction left unmatched. DNA for the CDR3: TGTGCCAGCAGCTTTCGACTAGCGGGAGGTTCGTACGAGCAGTACTTC. Protein: CASSFRLAGGSYEQYF.

This chain joins TRBV10-3 and TRBJ2-1; TRBD2 matches 8 bases. Trimming at V came to 9 bases and at J to 7 bases, leaving 8 bases not matched to a gene. CDR3 length: 13 residues. CDR1 and CDR2 (germline): ENHRY, SYGVKD. CDR3 sequence reads: CAIAGTRTNEQFF. The CDR3 nucleotides are TGTGCCATAGCGGGGACTAGGACAAATGAGCAGTTCTTC.

This clone showed up just a few times. Other DNA sequences in this specimen translate into the identical CDR3. This rearrangement joins TRBV5-1 to TRBJ2-3; 9 bases fit TRBD1. The CDR3 is made up of 14 amino acids. Germline CDR1 is SGHRS and CDR2 is YFSETQ. The J segment lost 4 bases and the V segment lost 0 bases, leaving 0 bases of the junction unmatched. The CDR3 spells CASSLGQGADTQYF. The CDR3 region has the DNA TGCGCCAGCAGCTTGGGACAGGGGGCAGATACGCAGTATTTT.

V and J are TRBV27 and TRBJ2-3; tentatively, D is TRBD2 (5 bases). Trimming took off 0 bases at V and 4 bases at J, with 20 bases between the two ends. CDR1 is MNHEY, CDR2 SMNVEV, per germline (reference sequence). This CDR3 contains 18 residues. Here the CDR3 reads CASSLSHGTVGSSDTQYF. The CDR3 nucleotides are TGTGCCAGCAGTTTATCGCACGGCACGGTAGGGAGCTCAGATACGCAGTATTTT.

This clone has ten or more counts. This chain links TRBV2 with TRBJ2-3; the D gene is possibly TRBD2 (6 bases). The germline CDR1 and CDR2 sequences are SNHLY and FYNNEI. Trimming cost V 7 bases and J 1 base, with 12 bases left between them. CDR3 length: 14 amino acids. The CDR3 nucleotides are TGTGCCAGCATCGTGGGACTCCGCACAGATACGCAGTATTTT. As protein: CASIVGLRTDTQYF.

The chain joins TRBV7-2 to TRBJ2-4, with TRBD2 as a possible D gene (6 bases). The CDR3 is made up of 17 amino acids. Germline assignment: CDR1 SGHTA and CDR2 FQGNSA. V dropped 5 bases and J dropped 1 base, with 18 bases sitting between them. The CDR3 spells CASSPSAGLWAKNIQYF. CDR3 coding DNA: TGTGCCAGCAGCCCCAGCGCGGGGTTATGGGCCAAAAACATTCAGTACTTC.

The chain has TRBV27 and TRBJ2-7; D perhaps matches TRBD1 (6 bases). V lost 5 bases and J 0 bases, leaving 11 bases between the germline ends. The germline CDR1 and CDR2 sequences are MNHEY and SMNVEV (reference sequence). CDR3 length: 14 residues. CDR3 bases: TGTGCCAGCAGTCCGAGACAGGCCTCCTACGAGCAGTACTTC. Protein: CASSPRQASYEQYF.

This clone was counted only a few times. Other nucleotide sequences from this sample produce the same CDR3. This chain joins TRBV5-1 and TRBJ2-3; D is undetermined. From germline, CDR1 is SGHRS and CDR2 YFSETQ. There are 15 residues in the CDR3. V dropped 2 bases and J dropped 0 bases, with 10 bases sitting between them. The DNA of the CDR3 is TGCGCCAGCAGCTTAGCAACCATAAGCACAGATACGCAGTATTTT. Its protein is CASSLATISTDTQYF.

This rearrangement joins TRBV5-6 to TRBJ2-7, with TRBD1 identical over 8 bases. This CDR3 has 17 residues. In germline, CDR1 is SGHDT, CDR2 YYEEEE. Germline trimming cut 1 base from V and 6 bases from J; bases unmatched to any gene: 15. The CDR3 reads CASSLIFRTDRVVEQYF. The DNA for the CDR3 is TGTGCCAGCAGCTTGATCTTTAGAACGGACAGGGTAGTCGAGCAGTACTTC.

This sequence joins TRBV2 and TRBJ2-7, with D perhaps assigned TRBD1 or TRBD2 (5 bases each). The CDR3 is 14 residues long. Germline CDR1 reads SNHLY; CDR2 reads FYNNEI. V lost 10 bases to trimming and J lost 0 bases, with 16 bases between them. The CDR3: CATSSGRNSYEQYF. As DNA, the CDR3 is TGTGCCACCTCTTCGGGACGGAACTCCTACGAGCAGTACTTC.

The chain has TRBV10-2 and TRBJ1-2; D is undetermined. Deletions cut 6 bases from V and 1 base from J, with 6 bases between. The CDR3 runs to 12 residues. Per the germline V gene, CDR1 is WSHSY and CDR2 is SAAADI. The CDR3 nucleotides read TGCGCCAGCAGGGCTAATAACTATGGCTACACCTTC. Amino acid sequence: CASRANNYGYTF.

The rearrangement uses TRBV30 and TRBJ2-5, with TRBD2 as a possible D gene (6 bases). The DNA end is more similar to TRBJ2-7, so the J call may be wrong. CDR1 and CDR2 (germline): GTSNPN, SVGIG (reference sequence). This CDR3 region has 14 residues. DNA of the CDR3: TGTGCCTCCTGGTTCGGGGGATGGGCCTCCGAGCAGTACTTC. Its protein product is CASWFGGWASEQYF.